This entry concerns a single T cell receptor (beta chain). This entry is derived from a study of blood T cell repertoires in COVID-19. Whole-study context: Sites across the United States, Italy and Spain contributed samples from acute and convalescent COVID-19. PBMCs, B-cell-depleted T cells, or T cells were the source of the cDNA or gDNA that made up the material.

Assay used: immunoSEQ multiplex PCR; TCRdb lists only in-frame clones, some missing. The profile covers approximately 220,000 clones, with approximately 84% appearing a single time and about 3% taken by the ten largest. This receptor was taken from a woman in her 30s who had recovered from COVID-19. Sequenced input: peripheral blood.

Here the CDR3 reads CASSSSRDFYSYEQYF. The DNA of the CDR3 is TGTGCCAGCAGTTCGTCCCGGGACTTCTATTCCTACGAGCAGTACTTC. The V gene is TRBV28, the J gene TRBJ2-7; D is possibly TRBD2 (6 bases). This CDR3 comprises 16 residues. Germline CDR1 MDHEN, CDR2 SYDVKM. Trimming left V 4 bases short and J 1 base short, with 17 bases between. Supplemented by reference TRBV28 and TRBJ2-7, the full variable domain reads DVKVTQSSRYLVKRTGEKVFLECVQDMDHENMFWYRQDPGLGLRLIYFSYDVKMKEKGDIPEGYSVSREKKERFSLILESASTNQTSMYLCASSSSRDFYSYEQYFGPGTRLTVT.